Here is one TCR beta chain with its context. As yet, its antigen is unknown. The sample belongs to a study of T-cell reconstitution after alpha-beta-depleted transplantation in children. Study-wide points: Two months or so post-transplant, alpha-beta T cells reportedly derived from several hundred expanded graft clones. It was surviving recipient T cells and thymic progenitors that gave some patients high TCRbeta diversity at day 60.

During its preparation, the TCRbeta library received unique molecular identifiers. TCRdb redid the calling of the PCR reads with MiXCR, one entry per CDR3 protein. The data contain 300,000 to 350,000 distinct CDR3 sequences, around 20% of them singletons. This CDR3 has 15 residues. V was clipped by 3 bases and J by 5 bases; unmatched bases: 7. CDR1 is SGDLS, CDR2 YYNGEE, per germline. The chain uses TRBV9 and TRBJ2-7; 11 bases map to TRBD2. The sequencing used PBMCs, mostly from graft donor cells, collected 180 days after TCRalphabeta/CD19-depleted stem cell transplant. The receptor was derived from a male patient younger than 18 who had a stem cell transplant for acute lymphoblastic leukemia, so the T cells may come from the graft donor. The CDR3 spells CASSATSGRGDEQYF. CDR3 bases: TGTGCCAGCAGCGCTACTAGCGGGAGAGGGGACGAGCAGTACTTC.